The T cell receptor (beta chain) described here comes from a study of response to subunit inactivated influenza vaccine. Overall study results and limits: New T cells are recruited in small numbers by each seasonal influenza vaccination, according to the authors' suggestion.

In this sample, this clonotype turned up a few times. Its target is unknown. MiXCR, applied by TCRdb to the RT-PCR reads, yields one record per CDR3 protein. The sample consists of around 850,000 distinct CDR3 sequences, roughly 20% of them appearing once. The germline V and J ends were trimmed by 6 bases and 3 bases, with 5 bases remaining between them. The CDR3 is 12 residues long. Sequenced material: PBMCs from blood, taken about 5 days after vaccination. The sequence was collected from a man aged 50 to 59 who received an inactivated influenza vaccine. The chain carries TRBV12-3 or TRBV12-4 and TRBJ2-2; no definite D call. In DNA form, the CDR3 reads TGTGCCAGCAGATTTCACACCGGGGAGCTGTTTTTT. Translated: CASRFHTGELFF.